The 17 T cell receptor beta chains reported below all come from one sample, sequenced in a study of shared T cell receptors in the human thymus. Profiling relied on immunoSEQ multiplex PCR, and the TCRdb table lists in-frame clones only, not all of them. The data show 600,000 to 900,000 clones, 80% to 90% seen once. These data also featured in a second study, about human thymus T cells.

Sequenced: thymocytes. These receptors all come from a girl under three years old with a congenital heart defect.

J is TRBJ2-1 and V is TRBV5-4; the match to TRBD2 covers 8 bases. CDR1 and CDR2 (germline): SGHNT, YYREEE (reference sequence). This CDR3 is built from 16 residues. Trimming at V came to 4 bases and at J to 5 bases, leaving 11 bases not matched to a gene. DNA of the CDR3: TGTGCCAGCAGCCTCGGCGGCGGGGGGCGACACAATGAGCAGTTCTTC. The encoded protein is CASSLGGGGRHNEQFF. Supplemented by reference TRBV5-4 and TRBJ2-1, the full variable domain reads ETGVTQSPTHLIKTRGQQVTLRCSSQSGHNTVSWYQQALGQGPQFIFQYYREEENGRGNFPPRFSGLQFPNYSSELNVNALELDDSALYLCASSLGGGGRHNEQFFGPGTRLTVL.

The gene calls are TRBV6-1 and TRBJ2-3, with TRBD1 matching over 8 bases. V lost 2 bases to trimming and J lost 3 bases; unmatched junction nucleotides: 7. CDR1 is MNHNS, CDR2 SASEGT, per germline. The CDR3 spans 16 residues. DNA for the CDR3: TGTGCCAGCAGTGAATCGGACAGGGTATGGACAGATACGCAGTATTTT. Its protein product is CASSESDRVWTDTQYF.

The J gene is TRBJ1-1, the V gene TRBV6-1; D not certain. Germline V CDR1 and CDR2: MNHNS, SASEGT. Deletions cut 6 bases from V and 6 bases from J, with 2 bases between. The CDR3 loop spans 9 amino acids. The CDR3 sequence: CASSAEAFF. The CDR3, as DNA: TGTGCCAGCAGCGCTGAAGCTTTCTTT.

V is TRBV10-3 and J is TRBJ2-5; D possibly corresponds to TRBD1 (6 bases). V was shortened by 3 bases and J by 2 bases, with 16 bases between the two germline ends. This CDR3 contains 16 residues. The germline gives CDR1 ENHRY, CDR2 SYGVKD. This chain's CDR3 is CAISDIPTGQQETQYF. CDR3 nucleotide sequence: TGTGCCATCAGTGATATCCCGACAGGACAACAAGAGACCCAGTACTTC.

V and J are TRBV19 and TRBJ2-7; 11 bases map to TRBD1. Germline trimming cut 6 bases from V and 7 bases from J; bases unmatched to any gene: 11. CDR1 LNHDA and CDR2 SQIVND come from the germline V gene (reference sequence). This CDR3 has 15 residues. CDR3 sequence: CASSEHRDRGREQYF. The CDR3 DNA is TGTGCCAGTAGCGAACACCGGGACAGGGGGAGGGAGCAGTACTTC.

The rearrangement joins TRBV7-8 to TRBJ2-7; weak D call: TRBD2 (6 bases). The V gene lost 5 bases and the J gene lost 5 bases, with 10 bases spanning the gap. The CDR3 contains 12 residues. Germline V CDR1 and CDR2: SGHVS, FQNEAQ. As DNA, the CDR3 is TGTGCCAGCAGCCGCCGGGGGAACGAGCAGTACTTC. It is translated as CASSRRGNEQYF. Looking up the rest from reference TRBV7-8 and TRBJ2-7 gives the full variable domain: GAGVSQSPRYKVAKRGQDVALRCDPISGHVSLFWYQQALGQGPEFLTYFQNEAQLDKSGLPSDRFFAERPEGSVSTLKIQRTQQEDSAVYLCASSRRGNEQYFGPGTRLTVT.

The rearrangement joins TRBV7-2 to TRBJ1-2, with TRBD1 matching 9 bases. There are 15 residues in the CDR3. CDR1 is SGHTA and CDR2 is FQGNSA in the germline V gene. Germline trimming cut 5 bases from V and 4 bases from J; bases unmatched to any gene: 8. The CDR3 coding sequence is TGTGCCAGCAGCCCTACAGGGGGCGTAAGCTATGGCTACACCTTC. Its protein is CASSPTGGVSYGYTF.

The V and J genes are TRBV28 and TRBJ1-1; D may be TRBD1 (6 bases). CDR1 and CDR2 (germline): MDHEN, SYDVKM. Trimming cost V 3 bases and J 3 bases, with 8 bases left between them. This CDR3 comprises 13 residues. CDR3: CASSFKGDTEAFF. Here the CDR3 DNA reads TGTGCCAGCAGTTTCAAGGGGGACACTGAAGCTTTCTTT.

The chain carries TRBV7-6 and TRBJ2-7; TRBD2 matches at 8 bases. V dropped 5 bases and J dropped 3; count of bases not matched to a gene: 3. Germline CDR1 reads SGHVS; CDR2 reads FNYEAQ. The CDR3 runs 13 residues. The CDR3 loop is CASSPSGGYEQYF. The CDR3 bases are TGTGCCAGCAGCCCGAGCGGGGGCTACGAGCAGTACTTC.

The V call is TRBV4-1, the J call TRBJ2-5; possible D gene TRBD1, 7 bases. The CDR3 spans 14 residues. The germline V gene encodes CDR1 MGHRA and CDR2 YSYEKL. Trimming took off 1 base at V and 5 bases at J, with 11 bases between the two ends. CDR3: CASSQAGGIETQYF. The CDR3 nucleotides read TGCGCCAGCAGCCAAGCAGGGGGGATCGAGACCCAGTACTTC.

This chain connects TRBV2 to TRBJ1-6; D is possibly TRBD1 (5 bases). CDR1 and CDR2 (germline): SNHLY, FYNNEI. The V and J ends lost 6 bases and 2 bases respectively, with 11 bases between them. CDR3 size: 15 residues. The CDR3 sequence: CASRGQGAYNSPLHF. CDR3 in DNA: TGTGCCAGCAGGGGGCAGGGCGCCTATAATTCACCCCTCCACTTT.

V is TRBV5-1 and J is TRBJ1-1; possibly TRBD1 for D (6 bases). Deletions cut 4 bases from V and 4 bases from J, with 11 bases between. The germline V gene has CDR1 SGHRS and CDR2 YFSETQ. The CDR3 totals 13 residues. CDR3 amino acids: CASSPTGSTEAFF. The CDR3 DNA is TGCGCCAGCAGCCCTACAGGGTCCACTGAAGCTTTCTTT. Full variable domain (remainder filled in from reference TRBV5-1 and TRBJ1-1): KAGVTQTPRYLIKTRGQQVTLSCSPISGHRSVSWYQQTPGQGLQFLFEYFSETQRNKGNFPGRFSGRQFSNSRSEMNVSTLELGDSALYLCASSPTGSTEAFFGQGTRLTVV.

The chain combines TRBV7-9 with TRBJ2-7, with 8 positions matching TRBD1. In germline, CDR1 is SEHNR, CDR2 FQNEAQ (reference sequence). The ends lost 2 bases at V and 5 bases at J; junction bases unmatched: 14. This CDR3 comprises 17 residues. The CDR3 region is CASSLIFRTGRADEQYF. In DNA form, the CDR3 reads TGTGCCAGCAGCTTAATCTTCCGGACAGGGCGGGCGGACGAGCAGTACTTC.

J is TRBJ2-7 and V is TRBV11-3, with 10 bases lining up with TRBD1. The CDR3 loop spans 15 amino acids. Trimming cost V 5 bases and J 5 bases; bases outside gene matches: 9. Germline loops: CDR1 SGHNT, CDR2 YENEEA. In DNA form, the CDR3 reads TGTGCCAGCAGCGCAGGAGGGACAGGGGCAAACGAGCAGTACTTC. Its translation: CASSAGGTGANEQYF.

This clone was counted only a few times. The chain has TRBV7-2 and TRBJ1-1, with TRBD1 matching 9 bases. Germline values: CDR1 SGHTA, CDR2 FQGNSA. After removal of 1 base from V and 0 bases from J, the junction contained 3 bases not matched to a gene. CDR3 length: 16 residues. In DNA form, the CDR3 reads TGTGCCAGCAGCTTAGGGGACAGGGCCATGAACACTGAAGCTTTCTTT. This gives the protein CASSLGDRAMNTEAFF.

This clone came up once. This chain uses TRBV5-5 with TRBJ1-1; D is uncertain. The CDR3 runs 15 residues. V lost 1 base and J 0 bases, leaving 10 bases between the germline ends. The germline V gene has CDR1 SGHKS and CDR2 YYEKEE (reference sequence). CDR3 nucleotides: TGTGCCAGCAGCTTGCGGAAAGAGGTGAACACTGAAGCTTTCTTT. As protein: CASSLRKEVNTEAFF.

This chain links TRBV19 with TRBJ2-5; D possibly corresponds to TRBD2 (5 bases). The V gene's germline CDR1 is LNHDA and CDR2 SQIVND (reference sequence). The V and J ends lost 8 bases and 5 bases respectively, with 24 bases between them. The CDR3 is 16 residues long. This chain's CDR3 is CASSLTMGILEETQYF. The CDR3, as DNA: TGTGCCAGTTCGCTTACTATGGGCATACTAGAGGAGACCCAGTACTTC.